Presented here are 10 T cell receptor beta chains from one specimen sequenced in a study of cytomegalovirus exposure and HLA in healthy donors. Vbeta (60) and Jbeta (13) primers were used in the PCR. TCRdb's copy holds only in-frame clones and misses some; the assay was immunoSEQ multiplex PCR. Among 150,000 or so clones, 80% were seen once, and the ten largest hold 5.5% to 6.5%. Sequencing used PBMCs. Receptor source: a woman in her forties in good health and CMV-seropositive.

The V call is TRBV27, the J call TRBJ2-4; TRBD1 agrees at 9 bases. With 6 bases clipped from V and 2 bases from J, the junction kept 17 bases outside the gene matches. In germline, CDR1 is MNHEY, CDR2 SMNVEV (reference sequence). This CDR3 spans 19 amino acids. The CDR3 bases are TGTGCCAGCAGGGCGTATGCCGCCCGGGACAGGGTATCCAAAAACATTCAGTACTTC. This sequence encodes CASRAYAARDRVSKNIQYF.

J is TRBJ2-3 and V is TRBV5-1, with 12 bases fitting TRBD2. The CDR3 is 17 residues long. V trimming: 7 bases; J trimming: 2 bases; junction bases outside the gene matches: 11. The germline V gene has CDR1 SGHRS and CDR2 YFSETQ. The DNA for the CDR3 is TGCGCCAGCCGAGAGAAGGGACTAGCGGGTGTCACAGATACGCAGTATTTT. Its protein is CASREKGLAGVTDTQYF.

The rearrangement links TRBV5-1 to TRBJ2-7, with D hard to call. The CDR3 contains 14 residues. Germline V gives CDR1 SGHRS, CDR2 YFSETQ. V shed 0 bases and J shed 4 bases, with 11 bases lying between them. The CDR3 DNA is TGCGCCAGCAGCTTGGCCGGGTTAGTTTACGAGCAGTACTTC. Its protein is CASSLAGLVYEQYF.

This chain connects TRBV9 to TRBJ2-7, with TRBD2 matching over 8 bases. The V segment lost 2 bases and the J segment 1 base; nucleotides outside the gene matches: 5. The CDR3 covers 15 residues. The germline V gene encodes CDR1 SGDLS and CDR2 YYNGEE. The DNA of the CDR3 is TGTGCCAGCAGCGTTAGTCCTAGCGGGTCCTACGAGCAGTACTTC. It encodes CASSVSPSGSYEQYF.

The CDR3 DNA is TGTGCCAGTAGTAGGGGAGGGTTGGCCAAAAACATTCAGTACTTC. This codes for CASSRGGLAKNIQYF. V usage is TRBV19 and J usage is TRBJ2-4; the match to TRBD2 covers 7 bases. The CDR3 runs 15 residues. V was clipped by 4 bases and J by 1 base; unmatched bases: 4. Per germline, CDR1 LNHDA and CDR2 SQIVND (reference sequence).

As regards this clone: Different DNA sequences within this sample yield the same CDR3. J is TRBJ2-7 and V is TRBV10-2; 8 bases line up with TRBD2. The CDR3 sequence is 15 residues long. Germline lookup yields CDR1 WSHSY and CDR2 SAAADI. V was pared by 0 bases and J by 2 bases, with 3 bases of the junction left unmatched. This CDR3 reads CASSESGTRTYEQYF. The CDR3 nucleotides are TGCGCCAGCAGTGAGTCCGGGACTAGGACCTACGAGCAGTACTTC.

CDR3 bases: TGTGCCAGCAGCTTAGACGGGTTCAATCAGCCCCAGCATTTT. Residues: CASSLDGFNQPQHF. J is TRBJ1-5 and V is TRBV7-9; D not certain. Trimming removed 1 base from V and 3 bases from J, with 7 bases in between. Germline V gene lookup returns CDR1 SEHNR and CDR2 FQNEAQ (reference sequence). The CDR3 extends over 14 amino acids.

The V call is TRBV5-4, the J call TRBJ2-5, with 12 bases fitting TRBD2. Trimming removed 0 bases from V and 3 bases from J; junction bases left unmatched: 3. The CDR3 runs to 16 residues. Germline V gene lookup returns CDR1 SGHNT and CDR2 YYREEE (reference sequence). In DNA, the CDR3 is TGTGCCAGCAGCTTGGGGACTAGCGGGAACAAAGAGACCCAGTACTTC. It is translated as CASSLGTSGNKETQYF.

This chain links TRBV2 with TRBJ2-3, with 10 bases fitting TRBD2. CDR3 length: 20 amino acids. Trimming removed 4 bases from V and 0 bases from J; junction bases left unmatched: 16. Germline-derived CDR1 and CDR2 are SNHLY and FYNNEI. The CDR3: CASSAGGGPAGGPSTDTQYF. The DNA of the CDR3 is TGTGCCAGCAGTGCAGGAGGAGGCCCAGCGGGAGGGCCTAGCACAGATACGCAGTATTTT.

The chain has TRBV5-6 and TRBJ1-1, with a possible D match to TRBD1 (5 bases). The V end lost 3 bases, the J end lost 6 bases, and 12 bases lay between the germline ends. Germline CDR1 SGHDT, CDR2 YYEEEE. The CDR3 sequence is 13 residues long. This CDR3 reads CASSWGGRPEAFF. Here the CDR3 DNA reads TGTGCCAGCAGCTGGGGGGGAAGACCTGAAGCTTTCTTT.